This TCR beta chain was recovered during a study of T cell repertoires in cytomegalovirus infection. Study summary: Carrying CMV and the relevant HLA type showed in public TCR beta signatures. General study findings and limits: Carriers of CMV plus the relevant HLA were identified by cumulative public TCR beta family frequency. It was HLA-C-restricted CMV-specific TCR beta clonotypes that dominated the response ex vivo.

As to this clonotype: Its antigen remains unidentified.

Each CDR3 protein is one row after TCRdb ran MiXCR on the reads. The sample has some 180,000 distinct CDR3 sequences, roughly 9% seen once. This CDR3 has 14 residues. Trimming took 8 bases from V and 3 from J, leaving 17 bases between them. Germline CDR1 MNHNY, CDR2 SVGAGI (reference sequence). V usage is TRBV6-6 and J usage is TRBJ2-7; D may be TRBD2 (7 bases). This TCR came from a human donor in good health (CMV status not recorded). Some clones in this sample may be carry-over from other donors' samples. The sequenced sample was PBMCs. The CDR3 DNA reads as TGTGCCAGCTACAGGGAGGGATCGCACTACGAGCAGTACTTC. This encodes CASYREGSHYEQYF.